This T cell receptor beta chain was captured in a study of CD8 T cells in ankylosing spondylitis. TCRdb reprocessed the 5' RACE reads with MiXCR, giving one entry per CDR3 protein. The table has approximately 250,000 distinct CDR3 sequences, more than 20% seen once; the top ten hold more than 0.6%. Germline loops: CDR1 MNHEY, CDR2 SVGAGI. The CDR3 length is 16 residues. Trimming took off 0 bases at V and 4 bases at J, with 12 bases between the two ends. Notes on the study in general: Earlier literature documents some of the motif variants in reactive arthritis synovial fluid and blood.

This clonotype was found a few times. Its target is not known. The sample comprised blood, either unsorted or a sorted T cell fraction (not recorded which). V and J are TRBV6-5 and TRBJ2-2; D call uncertain. The receptor comes from a male donor with ankylosing spondylitis or in good health (not recorded which). In nucleotides, the CDR3 is TGTGCCAGCAGTTACTCAAGCAGCGCAACCACCGGGGAGCTGTTTTTT. Protein: CASSYSSSATTGELFF.